The subject of this entry is one T cell receptor beta chain. Its antigen is not known. The data are from a study of shared clonotypes between healthy human individuals. Findings of the study overall: Depth was large, yet rarefaction showed that sorted-subset sequencing was incomplete. Larger estimated richness was generally recorded for naive subsets relative to memory subsets.

Produced via immunoSEQ multiplex PCR; TCRdb's table is partial and in-frame only. Of 550,000 to 850,000 clones listed, around 72% are singletons. V was pared by 5 bases and J by 0 bases, with 9 bases between. CDR3 length: 14 residues. CDR1 is SGHRS and CDR2 is YFSETQ in the germline V gene. The clonotype comes from a woman aged 25 to 39 in good health. The chain links TRBV5-1 to TRBJ2-1; D not resolved. Sequencing input: memory CD4+ T cells sorted from blood. Subset noted: CD45RA-negative fraction. The CDR3 DNA reads as TGCGCCAGCAGAGTCGGCTACTCCTACAATGAGCAGTTCTTC. Translating it yields CASRVGYSYNEQFF.